This entry lists 20 T cell receptor beta chains sequenced from one sample in a study of cytomegalovirus exposure and HLA in healthy donors. Amplification used 60 Vbeta primers and 13 Jbeta primers. Using immunoSEQ multiplex PCR, the repertoire was profiled, and TCRdb retains in-frame clones only, with some absent. The sample yields approximately 170,000 clones, around four fifths seen once. The source material was PBMCs. These receptors originate from a male donor in good health and CMV-seropositive.

V gene TRBV2 combines with J gene TRBJ1-6, with D possibly matching TRBD1 (6 bases). The V gene lost 5 bases and the J gene lost 2 bases, with 13 bases spanning the gap. The CDR3 covers 16 residues. The germline V gene encodes CDR1 SNHLY and CDR2 FYNNEI. CDR3 in DNA: TGTGCCAGCAGTAACGGGACACGGGCCTATAATTCACCCCTCCACTTT. Protein: CASSNGTRAYNSPLHF. The complete variable domain, with remaining parts taken from reference TRBV2 and TRBJ1-6, reads EPEVTQTPSHQVTQMGQEVILRCVPISNHLYFYWYRQILGQKVEFLVSFYNNEISEKSEIFDDQFSVERPDGSNFTLKIRSTKLEDSAMYFCASSNGTRAYNSPLHFGNGTRLTVT.

The chain recombines TRBV4-1 with TRBJ2-5, with 9 nucleotides matching TRBD1. The germline gives CDR1 MGHRA, CDR2 YSYEKL. This CDR3 is 15 amino acids long. J was trimmed by 5 bases and V by 4 bases; bases with no gene match: 8. The CDR3 protein is CASSPTDRGAETQYF. CDR3 bases: TGCGCCAGCAGCCCTACGGACAGGGGAGCGGAGACCCAGTACTTC.

The chain combines TRBV29-1 with TRBJ2-7; TRBD1 aligns across 7 bases. There are 12 residues in the CDR3. The junction had 5 bases not matched to a gene; V was cut back by 6 bases and J by 3 bases. Germline CDR1 SQVTM, CDR2 ANQGSEA. DNA for the CDR3: TGCAGCGTGCGACAGGGAGACTACGAGCAGTACTTC. Encoded protein: CSVRQGDYEQYF.

V gene TRBV2 combines with J gene TRBJ2-5; 8 nucleotides align to TRBD2. Germline trimming cut 6 bases from V and 1 base from J; bases unmatched to any gene: 4. The CDR3 is made up of 14 amino acids. Germline assignment: CDR1 SNHLY and CDR2 FYNNEI. The CDR3 nucleotides are TGTGCCAGCAGACTAGCGGACTTCCAAGAGACCCAGTACTTC. Amino acids: CASRLADFQETQYF.

The chain links TRBV30 to TRBJ2-1; 8 positions agree with TRBD2. J lost 4 bases, V lost 0 bases, and 11 bases had no gene match. The V gene's germline CDR1 is GTSNPN and CDR2 SVGIG (reference sequence). CDR3 length: 17 amino acids. CDR3 sequence reads: CAWSVRSLAGLYNEQFF. CDR3 nucleotides: TGTGCCTGGAGTGTACGAAGCCTAGCGGGTCTTTACAATGAGCAGTTCTTC.

The chain employs TRBV27 and TRBJ2-2; 8 bases are shared with TRBD1. The CDR3 sequence is 20 residues long. Trimming at V came to 5 bases and at J to 4 bases, leaving 21 bases not matched to a gene. Germline lookup yields CDR1 MNHEY and CDR2 SMNVEV (reference sequence). The CDR3 nucleotides read TGTGCCAGCAGTACGTCTACTCTAGTTGGGGCAGGGGGCATCACCGGGGAGCTGTTTTTT. Residues: CASSTSTLVGAGGITGELFF.

The V call is TRBV7-8, the J call TRBJ2-2; 9 bases are a match to TRBD1. Trimming removed 5 bases from V and 4 bases from J; junction bases left unmatched: 2. The CDR3 has 14 residues. CDR1 SGHVS and CDR2 FQNEAQ come from the germline V gene. CDR3 bases: TGTGCCAGCAGCCGGGGACAGGGCACCGGGGAGCTGTTTTTT. Translated: CASSRGQGTGELFF.

This clone was detected only once. The genes are TRBV6-1 and TRBJ2-3; the D gene is possibly TRBD1 (5 bases). V was cut by 4 bases and J by 3 bases, with 20 bases left in between. The V gene's germline CDR1 is MNHNS and CDR2 SASEGT. This CDR3 region has 17 residues. The CDR3 here is CASSGGGATHGTDTQYF. CDR3 coding DNA: TGTGCCAGCAGTGGGGGTGGGGCCACTCACGGGACAGATACGCAGTATTTT.

This clone has just a few counts. The chain joins TRBV4-3 to TRBJ1-3, with D unclear. V was trimmed by 0 bases and J by 4 bases, leaving 10 bases between them. The CDR3 is 15 residues long. CDR1 is LGHNA and CDR2 is YSLEER in the germline V gene. The CDR3 nucleotides read TGCGCCAGCAGCCAAGATTCGAGATGGGGAAACACCATATATTTT. This gives the protein CASSQDSRWGNTIYF.

This clone has a single count. This rearrangement joins TRBV14 to TRBJ2-7; D possibly corresponds to TRBD1 (5 bases). The CDR3 contains 15 residues. V was cut by 0 bases and J by 0 bases, with 9 bases left in between. Germline V gene lookup returns CDR1 SGHDN and CDR2 FVKESK. CDR3 sequence: CASSQEDSYSYEQYF. The CDR3 bases are TGTGCCAGCAGCCAAGAAGACAGTTACTCCTACGAGCAGTACTTC.

CDR3 nucleotides: TGTGCCAGCACCGACCAGACAGGGAGCGGCTACACCTTC. Translating it yields CASTDQTGSGYTF. The chain is built from TRBV7-9 and TRBJ1-2; 7 bases are shared with TRBD1. CDR1 is SEHNR and CDR2 is FQNEAQ in the germline V gene (reference sequence). The length of the CDR3 is 13 residues. V lost 7 bases and J lost 8; bases outside the gene matches: 10.

V gene TRBV6-5 combines with J gene TRBJ1-2; the match to TRBD1 covers 7 bases. The CDR3 is 12 residues long. The V and J ends lost 7 bases and 2 bases, in that order; junction bases with no gene match: 1. Germline CDR1 MNHEY, CDR2 SVGAGI. The CDR3 sequence is CASKQGNYGYTF. The CDR3 coding sequence is TGTGCCAGCAAACAGGGGAACTATGGCTACACCTTC.

This clone occurred a few times. The chain is built from TRBV2 and TRBJ1-5, with 7 bases identical to TRBD1. Germline V gives CDR1 SNHLY, CDR2 FYNNEI. This CDR3 contains 13 residues. V lost 8 bases and J lost 3; bases outside the gene matches: 4. The DNA for the CDR3 is TGTGCCAGCTCAGGGGGGTACAATCAGCCCCAGCATTTT. Translated, it gives CASSGGYNQPQHF.

The gene calls are TRBV10-1 and TRBJ2-5; 9 nucleotides align to TRBD2. With 0 bases clipped from V and 0 bases from J, the junction kept 5 bases outside the gene matches. Germline loops: CDR1 WNHNN, CDR2 SYGVQD (reference sequence). This CDR3 is built from 17 residues. The CDR3 DNA follows: TGCGCCAGCAGTGAGTCGGTAGCGGGGGCCCACCAAGAGACCCAGTACTTC. Translation gives CASSESVAGAHQETQYF.

This clone has just one count. The CDR3 DNA reads TGTGCCAGCAGCCCAACTCCGGGACAGGGCTATGGCTACACCTTC. The encoded protein is CASSPTPGQGYGYTF. This chain links TRBV9 with TRBJ1-2, with 9 bases aligning to TRBD1. The CDR3 loop spans 15 amino acids. The trim removed 4 bases at V and 4 bases at J, leaving 8 bases unmatched. Germline V gene sequence: CDR1 SGDLS, CDR2 YYNGEE. The complete variable domain, with remaining parts taken from reference TRBV9 and TRBJ1-2, reads DSGVTQTPKHLITATGQRVTLRCSPRSGDLSVYWYQQSLDQGLQFLIQYYNGEERAKGNILERFSAQQFPDLHSELNLSSLELGDSALYFCASSPTPGQGYGYTFGSGTRLTVV.

The genes are TRBV7-2 and TRBJ1-2; D is perhaps TRBD1 (6 bases). This CDR3 has 12 amino acids. Germline CDR1 SGHTA, CDR2 FQGNSA. The V and J ends lost 5 bases and 11 bases respectively, with 15 bases between them. CDR3 in DNA: TGTGCCAGCAGCCTCGGCAGGGGCGAATACACCTTC. Translating gives CASSLGRGEYTF.

This sequence joins TRBV4-2 and TRBJ1-2, with D perhaps TRBD1 (5 bases). Germline V gene data show CDR1 as LGHNA and CDR2 as YNFKEQ. V lost 0 bases and J 0 bases, leaving 11 bases between the germline ends. The CDR3 is made up of 16 amino acids. CDR3 loop: CASSQDWGGTNYGYTF. CDR3 nucleotides: TGTGCCAGCAGCCAAGATTGGGGGGGTACTAACTATGGCTACACCTTC.

In nucleotides, the CDR3 is TGTGCCAGCAGCTTAAAGTTGGGAGGGTCTGTGTACCAAGAGACCCAGTACTTC. Amino acids: CASSLKLGGSVYQETQYF. The chain couples TRBV7-2 to TRBJ2-5; the match to TRBD2 covers 7 bases. Germline loops: CDR1 SGHTA, CDR2 FQGNSA. Germline trimming cut 2 bases from V and 0 bases from J; bases unmatched to any gene: 12. The CDR3 totals 18 residues.

This clone was picked up a small number of times. The rearrangement uses TRBV4-1 and TRBJ2-7, with 7 nucleotides matching TRBD1. Germline V gives CDR1 MGHRA, CDR2 YSYEKL. There are 14 residues in the CDR3. V shed 0 bases, J shed 5 bases, and the junction held 4 bases outside the gene matches. CDR3 in amino acids: CASSQDFGTDEQYF. The CDR3 nucleotides read TGCGCCAGCAGCCAAGATTTTGGGACAGACGAGCAGTACTTC.

The gene calls are TRBV6-5 and TRBJ1-4; D call uncertain. Trimming pared 2 bases from V and 9 bases from J, leaving 4 bases between. This CDR3 has 11 residues. Germline loops: CDR1 MNHEY, CDR2 SVGAGI. The CDR3 is CASSYGQKLFF. The CDR3 DNA is TGTGCCAGCAGTTACGGGCAAAAACTGTTTTTT.